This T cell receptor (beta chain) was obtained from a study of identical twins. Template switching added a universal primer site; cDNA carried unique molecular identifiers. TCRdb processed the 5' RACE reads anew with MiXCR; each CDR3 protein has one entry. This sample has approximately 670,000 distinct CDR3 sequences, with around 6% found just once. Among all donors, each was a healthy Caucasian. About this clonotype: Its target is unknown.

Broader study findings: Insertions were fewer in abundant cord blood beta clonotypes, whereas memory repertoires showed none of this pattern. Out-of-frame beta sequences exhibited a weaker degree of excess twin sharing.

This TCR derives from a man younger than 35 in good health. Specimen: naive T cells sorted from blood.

The CDR3 spells CASSSSDRESTEAFF. Written as DNA, the CDR3 is TGTGCCAGCAGCTCCTCGGACAGGGAGAGCACTGAAGCTTTCTTT. V gene TRBV21-1 combines with J gene TRBJ1-1; the D call in the table, TRBD1, was not verified against the DNA. TRBV21-1 is a known pseudogene. This CDR3 has 15 residues.